This T cell receptor beta chain was found in a study of blood T cell repertoires in COVID-19. Study as a whole: Nucleic acid was either cDNA or gDNA, and it came from T cells, B-cell-depleted T cells, or PBMCs.

Enrollees, about 18 to 95 years old, lived in approximately 24 US areas. In assigning cohorts, the study relied on participant-reported clinical history. Germline assignment: CDR1 SNHLY and CDR2 FYNNEI. CDR3 length: 16 residues. The trim removed 7 bases at V and 1 base at J, leaving 9 bases unmatched. Study processing details: Nucleated cell number was recorded as an estimate derived from reference gene primer amplification. The protocol was immunoSEQ multiplex PCR, while the TCRdb copy is restricted to in-frame clones and leaves out a portion. Clone size and the V and J calls come from that table; the DNA yielded D and trimming. The sample lists approximately 220,000 clones; about 83% were seen once.

The V and J genes are TRBV2 and TRBJ2-1; 8 bases match TRBD1. The sequence came from a woman between 45 and 65 years old who had been exposed to COVID-19. Specimen: PBMCs or T cells enriched from blood (not recorded which). The CDR3 nucleotides are TGTGCCAGCAAGAGGATCGGGGACAGGTCCTACAATGAGCAGTTCTTC. Its protein product is CASKRIGDRSYNEQFF.